The sequence of this TCR beta chain was determined in a study of blood T cells in healthy people across ages. Study-wide results and limits: CMV infection status of these donors was not known.

Alongside a J-beta primer mix, a sample-barcoded 5' primer served in a second PCR lasting 7 to 11 cycles. Paired-end reads containing CDR3 totaled no fewer than 2.5 million for each sample. MiXCR, applied by TCRdb to the 5' RACE reads, yields one record per CDR3 protein. The sample has some 640,000 distinct CDR3 sequences, roughly 30% seen once. Donors gave roughly 10 milliliters of peripheral blood apiece. Every sample gave at least 5 micrograms of total RNA when it was extracted. This clonotype was detected a few times. Its target is not known. A read error may be the cause here, since a much bigger clone is one base away. Germline CDR1 LGHNA, CDR2 YSLEER. Trimming pared 0 bases from V and 11 bases from J, leaving 16 bases between. CDR3 length equals 14 residues.

The sample consisted of blood. The TCR was taken from an elderly woman in good health. This chain connects TRBV4-3 to TRBJ2-5, with D uncertain. CDR3 amino acids: CASSQDDHIGEQYF. CDR3 DNA sequence: TGCGCCAGCAGCCAAGATGACCACATCGGTGAGCAGTACTTC.